This TCR beta chain was sequenced during a study of blood T cell repertoires in COVID-19. Between the trimmed V and J ends, which lost 1 base and 7 bases, there was a span of 11 bases. CDR3 length: 14 amino acids. Germline CDR1 is SGHRS and CDR2 is YFSETQ. The data were produced by immunoSEQ multiplex PCR, yet TCRdb's version contains in-frame clones alone and is incomplete. Altogether 170,000 or so clones are present, about 88% being singletons, with the ten largest covering roughly 0.53%. This clone has just one count. The origin of this receptor is a man aged 55-75 years with COVID-19, enrolled during active disease. The gene calls are TRBV5-1 and TRBJ1-4, with D uncertain. The specimen sequenced was peripheral blood. The CDR3, as DNA: TGCGCCAGCAGCTTGCACAGAGAGAGTGAAAAACTGTTTTTT. Its translation: CASSLHRESEKLFF.